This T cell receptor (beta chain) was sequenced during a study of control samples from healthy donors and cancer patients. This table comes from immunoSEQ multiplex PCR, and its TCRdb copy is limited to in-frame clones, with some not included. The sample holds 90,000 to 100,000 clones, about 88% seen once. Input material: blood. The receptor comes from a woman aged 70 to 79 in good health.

The CDR3 reads CASSYGTGGRNDEQYF. The CDR3 nucleotides are TGTGCCAGCAGTTACGGGACAGGGGGTAGAAACGACGAGCAGTACTTC. This sequence joins TRBV6-2 or TRBV6-3 and TRBJ2-7, with 11 bases aligning to TRBD1. CDR1 is MNHEY and CDR2 is SVGEGT in the germline V gene. V was pared by 2 bases and J by 5 bases, with 8 bases of the junction left unmatched. CDR3 size: 16 residues.